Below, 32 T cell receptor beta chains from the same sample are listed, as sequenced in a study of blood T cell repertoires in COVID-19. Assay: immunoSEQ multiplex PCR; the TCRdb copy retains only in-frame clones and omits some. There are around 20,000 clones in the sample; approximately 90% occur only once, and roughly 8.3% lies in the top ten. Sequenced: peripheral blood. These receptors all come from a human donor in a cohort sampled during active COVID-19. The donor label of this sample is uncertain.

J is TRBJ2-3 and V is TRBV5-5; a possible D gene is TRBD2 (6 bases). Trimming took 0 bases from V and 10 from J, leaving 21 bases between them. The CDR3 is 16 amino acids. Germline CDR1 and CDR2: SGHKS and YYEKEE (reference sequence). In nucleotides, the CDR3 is TGTGCCAGCAGCTTGGCGATACTGAGGACTACCCCCTCGCAGTATTTT. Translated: CASSLAILRTTPSQYF. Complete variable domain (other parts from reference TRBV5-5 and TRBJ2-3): DAGVTQSPTHLIKTRGQQVTLRCSPISGHKSVSWYQQVLGQGPQFIFQYYEKEERGRGNFPDRFSARQFPNYSSELNVNALLLGDSALYLCASSLAILRTTPSQYFGPGTRLTVL.

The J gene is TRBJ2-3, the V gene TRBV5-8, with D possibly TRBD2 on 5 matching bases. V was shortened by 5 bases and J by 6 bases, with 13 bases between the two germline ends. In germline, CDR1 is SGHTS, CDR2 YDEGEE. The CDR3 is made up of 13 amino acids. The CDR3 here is CASRGGRGDTQYF. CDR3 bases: TGTGCCAGCAGAGGAGGACGTGGGGATACGCAGTATTTT. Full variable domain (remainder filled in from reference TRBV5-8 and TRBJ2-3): EAGVTQSPTHLIKTRGQQATLRCSPISGHTSVYWYQQALGLGLQFLLWYDEGEERNRGNFPPRFSGRQFPNYSSELNVNALELEDSALYLCASRGGRGDTQYFGPGTRLTVL.

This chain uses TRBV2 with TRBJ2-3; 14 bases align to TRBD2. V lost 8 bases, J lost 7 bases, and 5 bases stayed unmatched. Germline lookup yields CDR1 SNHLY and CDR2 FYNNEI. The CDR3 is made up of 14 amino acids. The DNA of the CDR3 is TGTGCCAGCCAGGGGACTAGCGGGAGCCATACGCAGTATTTT. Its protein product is CASQGTSGSHTQYF.

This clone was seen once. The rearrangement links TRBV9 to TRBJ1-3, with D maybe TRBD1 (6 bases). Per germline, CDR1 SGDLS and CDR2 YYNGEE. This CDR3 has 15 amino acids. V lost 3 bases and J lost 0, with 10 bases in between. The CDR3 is CASSGQVFSGNTIYF. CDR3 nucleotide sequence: TGTGCCAGCAGCGGACAGGTTTTCTCTGGAAACACCATATATTTT.

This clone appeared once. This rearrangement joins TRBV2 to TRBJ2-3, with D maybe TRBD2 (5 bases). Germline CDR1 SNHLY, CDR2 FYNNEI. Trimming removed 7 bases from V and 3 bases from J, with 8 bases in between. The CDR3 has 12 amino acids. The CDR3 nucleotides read TGTGCCAGCAAAGCGGTGACAGATACGCAGTATTTT. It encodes CASKAVTDTQYF.

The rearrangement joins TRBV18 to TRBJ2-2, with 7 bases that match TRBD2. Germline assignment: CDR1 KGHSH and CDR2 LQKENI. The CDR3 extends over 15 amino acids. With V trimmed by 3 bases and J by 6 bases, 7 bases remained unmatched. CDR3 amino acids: CASSPRGLEAGELFF. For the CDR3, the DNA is TGTGCCAGCTCACCTCGAGGACTAGAAGCCGGGGAGCTGTTTTTT.

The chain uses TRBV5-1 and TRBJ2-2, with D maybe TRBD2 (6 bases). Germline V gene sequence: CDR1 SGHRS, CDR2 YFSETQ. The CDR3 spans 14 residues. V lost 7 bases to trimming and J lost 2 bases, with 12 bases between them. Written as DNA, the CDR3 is TGCGCCAGCCGGAGGGATGATAACACCGGGGAGCTGTTTTTT. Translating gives CASRRDDNTGELFF.

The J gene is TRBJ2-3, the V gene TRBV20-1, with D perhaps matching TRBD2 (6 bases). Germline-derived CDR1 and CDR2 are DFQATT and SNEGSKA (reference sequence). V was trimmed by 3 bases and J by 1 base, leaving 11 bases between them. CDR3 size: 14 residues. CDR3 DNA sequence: TGCAGTGCTAGTGGCGGGATAGGCACAGATACGCAGTATTTT. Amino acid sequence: CSASGGIGTDTQYF.

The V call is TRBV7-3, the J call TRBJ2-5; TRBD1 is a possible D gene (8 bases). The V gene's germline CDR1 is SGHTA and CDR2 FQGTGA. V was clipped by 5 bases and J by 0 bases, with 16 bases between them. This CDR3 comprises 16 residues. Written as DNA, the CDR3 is TGTGCCAGCAGCACTGGACAGGGAGGGTACCAAGAGACCCAGTACTTC. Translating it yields CASSTGQGGYQETQYF.

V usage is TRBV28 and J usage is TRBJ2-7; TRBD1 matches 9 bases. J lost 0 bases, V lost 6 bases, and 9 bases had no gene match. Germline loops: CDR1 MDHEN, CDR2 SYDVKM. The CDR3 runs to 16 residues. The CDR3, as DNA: TGTGCCAGCAGAACCCCGGGACAGGGACACTCCTACGAGCAGTACTTC. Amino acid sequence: CASRTPGQGHSYEQYF.

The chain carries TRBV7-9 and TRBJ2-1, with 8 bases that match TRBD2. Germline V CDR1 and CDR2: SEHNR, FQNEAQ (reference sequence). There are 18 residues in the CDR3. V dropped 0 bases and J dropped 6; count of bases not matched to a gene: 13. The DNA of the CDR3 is TGTGCCAGCAGCTTAGCGAACAGCGGGAGTTGGTTGGGCAATGAGCAGTTCTTC. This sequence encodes CASSLANSGSWLGNEQFF.

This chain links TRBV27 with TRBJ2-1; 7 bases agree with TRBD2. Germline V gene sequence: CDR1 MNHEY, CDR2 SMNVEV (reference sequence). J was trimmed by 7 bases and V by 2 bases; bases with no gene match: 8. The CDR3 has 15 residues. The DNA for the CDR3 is TGTGCCAGCAGTTTAGACGGCGGGAGACGGAATGAGCAGTTCTTC. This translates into CASSLDGGRRNEQFF.

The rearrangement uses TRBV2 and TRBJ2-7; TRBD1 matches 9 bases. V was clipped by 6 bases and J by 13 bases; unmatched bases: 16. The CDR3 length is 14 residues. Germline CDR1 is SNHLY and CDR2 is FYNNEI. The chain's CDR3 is CASRGDRAPTSTYF. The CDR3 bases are TGTGCCAGCAGGGGGGACAGGGCTCCTACGAGCACCTACTTC.

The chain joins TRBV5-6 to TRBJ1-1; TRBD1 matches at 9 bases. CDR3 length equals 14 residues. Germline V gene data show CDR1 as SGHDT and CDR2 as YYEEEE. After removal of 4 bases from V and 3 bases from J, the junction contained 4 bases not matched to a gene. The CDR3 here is CASSMGQGYTEAFF. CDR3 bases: TGTGCCAGCAGCATGGGACAGGGCTACACTGAAGCTTTCTTT. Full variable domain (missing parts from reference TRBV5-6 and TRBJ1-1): DAGVTQSPTHLIKTRGQQVTLRCSPKSGHDTVSWYQQALGQGPQFIFQYYEEEERQRGNFPDRFSGHQFPNYSSELNVNALLLGDSALYLCASSMGQGYTEAFFGQGTRLTVV.

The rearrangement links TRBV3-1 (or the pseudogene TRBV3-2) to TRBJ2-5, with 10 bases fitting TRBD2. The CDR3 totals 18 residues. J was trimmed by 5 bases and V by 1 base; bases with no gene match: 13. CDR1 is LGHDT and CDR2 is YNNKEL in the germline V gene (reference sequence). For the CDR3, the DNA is TGTGCCAGCAGCCAAGCCGGACCCCTAGCGGGAGATAGGGAGACCCAGTACTTC. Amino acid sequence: CASSQAGPLAGDRETQYF.

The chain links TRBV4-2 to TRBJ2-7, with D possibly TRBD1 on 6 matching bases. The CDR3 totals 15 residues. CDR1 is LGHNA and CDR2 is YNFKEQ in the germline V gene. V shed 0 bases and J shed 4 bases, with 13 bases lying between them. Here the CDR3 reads CASSQDSGAGYEQYF. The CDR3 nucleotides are TGTGCCAGCAGCCAAGATTCAGGGGCCGGGTACGAGCAGTACTTC.

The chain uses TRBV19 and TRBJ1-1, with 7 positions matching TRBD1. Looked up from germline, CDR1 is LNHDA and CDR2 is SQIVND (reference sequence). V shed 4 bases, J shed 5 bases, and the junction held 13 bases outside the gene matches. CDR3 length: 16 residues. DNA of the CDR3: TGTGCCAGTAGTACCTTCGAGGGGGCCTGGGGTACTGAAGCTTTCTTT. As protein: CASSTFEGAWGTEAFF.

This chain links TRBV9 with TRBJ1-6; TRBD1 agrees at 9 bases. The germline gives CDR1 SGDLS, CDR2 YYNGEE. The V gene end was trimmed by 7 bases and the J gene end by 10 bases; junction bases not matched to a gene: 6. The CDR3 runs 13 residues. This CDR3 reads CASGQGPGSPLHF. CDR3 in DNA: TGTGCCAGCGGACAGGGGCCGGGGTCACCCCTCCACTTT.

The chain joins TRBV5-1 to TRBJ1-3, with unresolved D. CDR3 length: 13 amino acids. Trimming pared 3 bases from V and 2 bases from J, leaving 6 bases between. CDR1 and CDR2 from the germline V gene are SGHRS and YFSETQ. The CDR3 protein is CASSSRAGNTIYF. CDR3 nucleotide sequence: TGCGCCAGCAGCTCGAGGGCTGGAAACACCATATATTTT.

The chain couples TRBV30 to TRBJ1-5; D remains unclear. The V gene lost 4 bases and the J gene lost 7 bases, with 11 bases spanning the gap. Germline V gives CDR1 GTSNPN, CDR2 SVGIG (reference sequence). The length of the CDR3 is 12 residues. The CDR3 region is CAWTREGQPQHF. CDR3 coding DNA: TGTGCCTGGACCCGGGAAGGGCAGCCCCAGCATTTT.

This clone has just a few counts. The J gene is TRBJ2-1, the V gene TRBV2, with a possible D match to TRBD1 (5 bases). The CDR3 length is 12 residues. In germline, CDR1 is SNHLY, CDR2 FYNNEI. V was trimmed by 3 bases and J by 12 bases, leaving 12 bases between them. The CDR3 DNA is TGTGCCAGCAGTGAGCTAGGCAGGGTGCAGTTCTTC. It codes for CASSELGRVQFF.

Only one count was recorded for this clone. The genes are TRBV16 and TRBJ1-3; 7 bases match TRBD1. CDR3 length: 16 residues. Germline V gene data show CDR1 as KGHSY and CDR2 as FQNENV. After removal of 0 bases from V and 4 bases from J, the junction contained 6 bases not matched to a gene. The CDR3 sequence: CASSQSSRGTGNTIYF. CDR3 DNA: TGTGCCAGCAGCCAATCGTCCAGGGGGACCGGAAACACCATATATTTT.

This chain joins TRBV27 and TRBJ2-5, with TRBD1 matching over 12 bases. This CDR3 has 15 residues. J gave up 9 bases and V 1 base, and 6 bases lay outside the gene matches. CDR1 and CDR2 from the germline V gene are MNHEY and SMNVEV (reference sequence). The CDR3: CASSLYGDRGRAQYF. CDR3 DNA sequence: TGTGCCAGCAGTTTATATGGGGACAGGGGGCGCGCCCAGTACTTC.

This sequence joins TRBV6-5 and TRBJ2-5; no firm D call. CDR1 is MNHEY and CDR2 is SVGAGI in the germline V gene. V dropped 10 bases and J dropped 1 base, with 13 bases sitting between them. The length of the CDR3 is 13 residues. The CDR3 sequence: CATGELLQETQYF. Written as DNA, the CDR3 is TGTGCCACCGGAGAGCTACTCCAAGAGACCCAGTACTTC.

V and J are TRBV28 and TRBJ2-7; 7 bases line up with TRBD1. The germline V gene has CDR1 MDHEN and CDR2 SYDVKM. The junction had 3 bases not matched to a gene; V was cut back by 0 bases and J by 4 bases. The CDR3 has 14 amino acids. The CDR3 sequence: CASSLWGRGYEQYF. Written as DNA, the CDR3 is TGTGCCAGCAGTTTATGGGGCAGGGGGTACGAGCAGTACTTC.

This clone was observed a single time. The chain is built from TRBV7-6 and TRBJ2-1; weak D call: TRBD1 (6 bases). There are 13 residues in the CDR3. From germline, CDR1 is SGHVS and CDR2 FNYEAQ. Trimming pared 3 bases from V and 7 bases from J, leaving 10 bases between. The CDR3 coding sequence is TGTGCCAGCAGCTTTACAGGGCCAAATGAGCAGTTCTTC. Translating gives CASSFTGPNEQFF. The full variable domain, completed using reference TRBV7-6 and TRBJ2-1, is GAGVSQSPRYKVTKRGQDVALRCDPISGHVSLYWYRQALGQGPEFLTYFNYEAQQDKSGLPNDRFSAERPEGSISTLTIQRTEQRDSAMYRCASSFTGPNEQFFGPGTRLTVL.

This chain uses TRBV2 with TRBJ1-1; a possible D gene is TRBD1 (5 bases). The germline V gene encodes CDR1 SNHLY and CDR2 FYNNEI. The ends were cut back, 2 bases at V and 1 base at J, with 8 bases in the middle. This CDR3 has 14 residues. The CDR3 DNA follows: TGTGCCAGCAGTGAACAGGGTCGGAACACTGAAGCTTTCTTT. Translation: CASSEQGRNTEAFF.

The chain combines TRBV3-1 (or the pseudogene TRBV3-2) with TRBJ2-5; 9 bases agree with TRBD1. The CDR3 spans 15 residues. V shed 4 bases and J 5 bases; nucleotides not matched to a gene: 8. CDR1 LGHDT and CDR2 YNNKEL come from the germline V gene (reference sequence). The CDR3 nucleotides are TGTGCCAGCAGCCTAGGACAGGGGAGGTGGGAGACCCAGTACTTC. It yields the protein CASSLGQGRWETQYF.

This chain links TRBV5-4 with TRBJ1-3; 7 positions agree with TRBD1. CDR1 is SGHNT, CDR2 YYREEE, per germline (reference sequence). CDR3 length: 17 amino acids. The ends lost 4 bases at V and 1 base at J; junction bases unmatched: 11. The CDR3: CASSVVRDSLSGNTIYF. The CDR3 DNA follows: TGTGCCAGCAGCGTAGTCCGGGACAGCCTATCTGGAAACACCATATATTTT.

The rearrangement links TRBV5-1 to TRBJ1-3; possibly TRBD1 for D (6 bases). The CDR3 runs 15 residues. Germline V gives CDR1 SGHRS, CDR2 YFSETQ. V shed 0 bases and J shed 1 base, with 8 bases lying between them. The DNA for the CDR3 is TGCGCCAGCAGCTTGGAAGGGGGATCTGGAAACACCATATATTTT. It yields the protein CASSLEGGSGNTIYF.

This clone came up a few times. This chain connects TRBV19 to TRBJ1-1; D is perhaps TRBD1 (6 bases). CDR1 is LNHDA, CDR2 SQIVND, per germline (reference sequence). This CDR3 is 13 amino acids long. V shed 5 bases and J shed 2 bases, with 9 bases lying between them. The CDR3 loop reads CASSGRGNTEAFF. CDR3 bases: TGTGCCAGTAGTGGCAGGGGAAACACTGAAGCTTTCTTT.

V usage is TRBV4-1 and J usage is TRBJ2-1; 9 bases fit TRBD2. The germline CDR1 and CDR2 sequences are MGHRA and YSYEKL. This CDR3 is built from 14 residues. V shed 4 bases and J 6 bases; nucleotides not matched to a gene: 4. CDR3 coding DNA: TGCGCCAGCAGCCGAGTAGCGGGAGTCAATGAGCAGTTCTTC. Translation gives CASSRVAGVNEQFF.